This T cell receptor beta chain was recorded in a study of T cell repertoires in cytomegalovirus infection. About the study: TCR beta signatures that were public indicated CMV infection and matching HLA type. Broader study findings: Ex vivo, HLA-C-restricted CMV-specific TCR beta clonotypes prevailed over the rest of the response. The cumulative frequency of public TCR beta families identified carriers of CMV plus the relevant HLA.

With regard to this clonotype: Antigen unknown.

TCRdb redid the calling of the reads with MiXCR, one entry per CDR3 protein. Found here are 300,000 to 400,000 distinct CDR3 sequences, over 7.5% of them singletons; the top ten hold 3.5% to 4.5%. CDR1 and CDR2 (germline): SGDLS, YYNGEE. V lost 0 bases and J 6 bases, leaving 16 bases between the germline ends. The CDR3 loop spans 15 amino acids. The V call is TRBV9, the J call TRBJ2-7, with a possible D match to TRBD2 (6 bases). This clonotype was obtained from a human donor in good health (CMV status not recorded). Some clones in this sample may be carry-over from other donors' samples. The sequencing sample was made of PBMCs. The CDR3 loop is CASSVGGETYSEQYF. CDR3 nucleotides: TGTGCCAGCAGCGTAGGGGGGGAGACTTACAGCGAGCAGTACTTC.